This entry concerns a single T cell receptor (beta chain). The read stops 3 residues short of the end of the CDR3; the missing end is completed from the germline J gene. Assay used: immunoSEQ multiplex PCR; TCRdb lists only in-frame clones, some missing. Recorded for this sample: around 41,000 clones. CDR1 SGHNT and CDR2 YYREEE come from the germline V gene (reference sequence). V was shortened by 5 bases and J by 3 bases, with 11 bases between the two germline ends. The CDR3 length is 14 residues. The record originates from a study of T cells in women clearing cervical HPV infection. This rearrangement joins TRBV5-4 to TRBJ1-4, with D tentatively TRBD1 (5 bases). The TCR comes from a woman aged 18-69 years with a cervical HPV16 infection that either progressed to CIN3+ or cleared (not recorded which). Material for sequencing was blood buffy coat. CDR3 DNA, as far as it was read: TGTGCCAGCAGTTCTCAGGGATCTAATGAAAAA. Protein sequence: CASSSQGSNEK. The entire CDR3 protein is CASSSQGSNEKLFF.